This TCR beta chain appears in the sequencing data of a study of a mutant IDH1 vaccine in newly diagnosed glioma. About the study: Before enrollment, the patients had been treated with radiotherapy alone, temozolomide alone, or both together. Most of them had received both.

Trimming stripped 4 bases from V and 1 base from J, with 17 bases between. From germline, CDR1 is SGHNT and CDR2 YYREEE (reference sequence). The CDR3 consists of 16 residues. Sample time point: week 35, safety follow-up. Every vaccine dose comprised 300 ug of mutant IDH1 20-mer peptide plus topical imiquimod. Whole-study results and caveats: Shifts in the top peripheral T cell clonotypes seemed unrelated to pseudoprogression. Vaccine-induced immune responses were detected in 93.3% of patients.

The assay was immunoSEQ multiplex PCR, and TCRdb's table has in-frame clones only and misses some. The repertoire holds about 72,000 clones, with 80% to 85% as singletons. Worth noting for this clone: Its antigen is as yet unknown.

V and J are TRBV5-4 and TRBJ1-1, with D hard to call. The input for sequencing was PBMCs, taken from a glioma patient whose treatment included an IDH1 peptide vaccine. The clonotype was recovered from a young man with glioma. This CDR3 is CASSAQVRVGNTEAFF. The CDR3 DNA reads as TGTGCCAGCAGCGCTCAGGTTAGGGTTGGGAACACTGAAGCTTTCTTT. The whole variable domain, remainder taken from reference TRBV5-4 and TRBJ1-1, is ETGVTQSPTHLIKTRGQQVTLRCSSQSGHNTVSWYQQALGQGPQFIFQYYREEENGRGNFPPRFSGLQFPNYSSELNVNALELDDSALYLCASSAQVRVGNTEAFFGQGTRLTVV.